The text below deals with one T cell receptor beta chain. Its antigen is unidentified. TCRdb's copy holds only in-frame clones and misses some; the assay was immunoSEQ multiplex PCR. Found here are approximately 100,000 clones, roughly 90% of them singletons; the top ten hold roughly 0.6%. These data belong to a study of a mutant IDH1 vaccine in newly diagnosed glioma. Whole-study context: Averaging roughly 40 years of age, treated patients were about 60% male and 37.5% female. Standard pretreatment was either radiotherapy, temozolomide, or, for most, radiochemotherapy with temozolomide. The study, taken as a whole, reports: Pseudoprogression seemed unrelated to changes in top peripheral T cell clonotypes.

The germline V gene encodes CDR1 MNHEY and CDR2 SVGAGI. Deletions cut 5 bases from V and 7 bases from J, with 17 bases between. CDR3 size: 14 residues. The sample's time point: baseline, week 1 (first vaccination visit). Treatment meaning: pre-vaccination baseline after standard-of-care therapy. Donor diagnoses consisted of new WHO grade 3 or 4 IDH1-mutant, ATRX-lost astrocytomas. The receptor's source is a woman aged 50 to 60 with glioma. V is TRBV6-5 and J is TRBJ2-5; D gene uncertain. The sample here was PBMCs, taken from a glioma patient treated with radiotherapy, temozolomide or both. CDR3 loop: CASSRRTARGTQYF. The CDR3 DNA reads as TGTGCCAGCAGTCGACGGACCGCCCGAGGGACCCAGTACTTC.